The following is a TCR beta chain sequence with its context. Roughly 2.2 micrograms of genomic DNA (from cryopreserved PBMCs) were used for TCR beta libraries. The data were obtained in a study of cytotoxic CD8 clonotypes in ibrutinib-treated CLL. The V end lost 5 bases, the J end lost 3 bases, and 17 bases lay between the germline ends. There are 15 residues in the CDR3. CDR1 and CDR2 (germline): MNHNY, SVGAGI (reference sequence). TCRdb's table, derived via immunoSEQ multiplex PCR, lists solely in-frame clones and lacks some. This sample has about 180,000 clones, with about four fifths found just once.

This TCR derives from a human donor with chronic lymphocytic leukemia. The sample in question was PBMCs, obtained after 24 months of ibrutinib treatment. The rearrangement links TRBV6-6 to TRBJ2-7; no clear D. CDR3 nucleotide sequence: TGTGCCAGCAGTGCCCTTAGGGCCCCGTACTACGAGCAGTACTTC. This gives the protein CASSALRAPYYEQYF.